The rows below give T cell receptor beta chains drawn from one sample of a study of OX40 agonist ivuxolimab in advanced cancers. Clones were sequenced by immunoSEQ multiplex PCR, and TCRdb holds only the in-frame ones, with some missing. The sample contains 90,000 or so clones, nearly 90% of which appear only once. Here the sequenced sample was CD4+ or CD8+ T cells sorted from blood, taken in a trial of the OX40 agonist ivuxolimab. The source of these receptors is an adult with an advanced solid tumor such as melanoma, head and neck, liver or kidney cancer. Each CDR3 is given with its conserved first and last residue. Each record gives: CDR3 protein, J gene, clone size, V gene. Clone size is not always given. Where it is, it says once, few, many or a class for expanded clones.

CASSLTMGNTEAFF TRBJ1-1 NA TRBV28
CASSVDIEGGYTF TRBJ1-2 NA TRBV9
CASSPIRGGDTGELFF TRBJ2-2 NA TRBV18
CASRRTGAGQPQHF TRBJ1-5 NA TRBV6-6
CASSQDGGSYNSPLHF TRBJ1-6 NA TRBV4-1
CASSLALTGLSSDTQYF TRBJ2-3 NA TRBV5-6
CASSIPTRTGLTYEQYF TRBJ2-7 few TRBV19
CASSGRIKTGAETQYF TRBJ2-5 NA TRBV5-1
CAWSPGLGLTEAFF TRBJ1-1 NA TRBV30
CAWSVLGAPYPDTQYF TRBJ2-3 NA TRBV30
CAWSNPPNNYGYTF TRBJ1-2 NA TRBV30
CAGQGGSYEQYF TRBJ2-7 few TRBV30
CASSLGGMGADTQYF TRBJ2-3 NA TRBV5-4
CASSGQGAGNQPQHF TRBJ1-5 few TRBV7-9
CASSHDRGVEAFF TRBJ1-1 NA TRBV4-3
CASSQGPGQLYEQYF TRBJ2-7 once TRBV4-3
CASSLGPNQPQHF TRBJ1-5 NA TRBV7-3
CASSLLGNEQYF NA NA TRBV7-2
CASSRLEGTARDFF TRBJ1-1 few TRBV18
CASSSYGRTGNTIYF TRBJ1-3 NA TRBV7-2
CASSLDRGAGELFF TRBJ2-2 NA TRBV11-2
CASSPPGDSNQPQHF TRBJ1-5 NA TRBV6-5
CASSSGQTHTEAFF TRBJ1-1 NA TRBV9
CAWGTGINQPQHF TRBJ1-5 NA TRBV30
CASSEAAGVLSGYTF TRBJ1-2 NA TRBV2
CASSYSRGRGGTEAFF TRBJ1-1 NA TRBV6-5
CASSLRGSYEQYF TRBJ2-7 once TRBV7-8
CATSRDETGVTYEQYF TRBJ2-7 NA TRBV15
CASSLGPANTEAFF TRBJ1-1 NA TRBV7-2
CAISERGLAGGPRQETQYF TRBJ2-5 NA TRBV10-3
CGSCNLRGRGTEAFF TRBJ1-1 NA TRBV21-1
CASSEAEGTEAFF TRBJ1-1 NA TRBV6-1
CASSPPVANYEQYF TRBJ2-7 NA TRBV18
CASSLVQGASGELFF TRBJ2-2 NA TRBV5-1
CASKNQQANTEAFF TRBJ1-1 NA TRBV19
CASSFVPGTSVHNEQFF TRBJ2-1 NA TRBV28
CASTPTGGLYEQYF TRBJ2-7 NA TRBV6-5
CSVLGQQYLSADTQYF TRBJ2-3 NA TRBV29-1
CASRVAGGNTIYF TRBJ1-3 NA TRBV6-6
CASSSPGQGASGGSNEQFF TRBJ2-1 NA TRBV5-1
CASSMGVENTEAFF TRBJ1-1 NA TRBV19
CASSLKRDSLIRPGSRGYTF TRBJ1-2 NA TRBV7-3
CASSSPGGENTEAFF TRBJ1-1 NA TRBV6-6
CASSLVQGHEQYF TRBJ2-7 NA TRBV7-2
CAWSAGVEGTEAFF TRBJ1-1 NA TRBV30
CATSSGTPGQPQHF TRBJ1-5 NA TRBV15
CASSQPRDSHMNTEAFF TRBJ1-1 NA TRBV7-9
CASRATGHGDTQYF TRBJ2-3 NA TRBV2
CASSIETGLNEQFF TRBJ2-1 NA TRBV19
CASRSGQTYEQYF TRBJ2-7 NA TRBV28
CASRASYEQYF TRBJ2-7 once TRBV28
CASSNGAPDFQNTEAFF TRBJ1-1 NA TRBV7-2
CASTLYPAQGDTEAFF TRBJ1-1 NA TRBV27
CASSLLGAKNIQYF TRBJ2-4 few TRBV5-6
CATSRLGQISSYEQYF TRBJ2-7 NA TRBV15
CASSLGTSGADTQYF TRBJ2-3 NA TRBV7-2
CASSLGQGHNSPLHF TRBJ1-6 NA TRBV5-1
CASSVGQWNYGYTF TRBJ1-2 NA TRBV11-2